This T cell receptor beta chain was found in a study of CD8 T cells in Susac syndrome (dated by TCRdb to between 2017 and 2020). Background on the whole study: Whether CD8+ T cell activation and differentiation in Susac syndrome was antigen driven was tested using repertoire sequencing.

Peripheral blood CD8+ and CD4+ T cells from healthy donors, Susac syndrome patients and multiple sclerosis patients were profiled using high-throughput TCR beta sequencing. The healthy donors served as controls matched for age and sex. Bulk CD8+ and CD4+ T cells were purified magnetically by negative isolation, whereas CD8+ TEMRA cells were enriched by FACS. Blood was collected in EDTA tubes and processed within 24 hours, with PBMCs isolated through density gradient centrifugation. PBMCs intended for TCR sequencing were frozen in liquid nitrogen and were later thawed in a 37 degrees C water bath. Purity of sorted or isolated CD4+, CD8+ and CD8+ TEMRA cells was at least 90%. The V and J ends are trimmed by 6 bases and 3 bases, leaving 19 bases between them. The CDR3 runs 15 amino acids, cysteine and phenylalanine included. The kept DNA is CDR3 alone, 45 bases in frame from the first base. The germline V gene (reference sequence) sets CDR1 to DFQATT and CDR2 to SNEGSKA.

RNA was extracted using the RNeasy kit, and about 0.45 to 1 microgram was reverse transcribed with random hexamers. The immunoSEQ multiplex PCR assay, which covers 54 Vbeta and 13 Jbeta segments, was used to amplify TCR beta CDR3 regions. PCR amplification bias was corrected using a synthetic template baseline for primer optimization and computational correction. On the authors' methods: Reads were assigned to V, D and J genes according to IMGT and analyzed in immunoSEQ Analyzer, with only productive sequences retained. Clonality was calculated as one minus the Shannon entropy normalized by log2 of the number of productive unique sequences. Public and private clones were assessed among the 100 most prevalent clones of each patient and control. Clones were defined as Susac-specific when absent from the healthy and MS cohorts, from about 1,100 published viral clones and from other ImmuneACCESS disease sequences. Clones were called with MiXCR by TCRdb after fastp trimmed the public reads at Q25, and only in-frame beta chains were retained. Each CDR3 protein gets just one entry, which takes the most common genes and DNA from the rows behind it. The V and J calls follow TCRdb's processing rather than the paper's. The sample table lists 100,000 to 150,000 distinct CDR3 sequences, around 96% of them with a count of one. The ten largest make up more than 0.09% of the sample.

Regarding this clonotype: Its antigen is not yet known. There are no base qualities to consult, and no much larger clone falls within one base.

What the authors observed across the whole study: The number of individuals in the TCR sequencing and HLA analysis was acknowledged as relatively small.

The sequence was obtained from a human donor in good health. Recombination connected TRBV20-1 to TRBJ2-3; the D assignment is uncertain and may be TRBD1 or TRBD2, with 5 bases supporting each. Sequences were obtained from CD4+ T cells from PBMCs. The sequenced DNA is TGCAGTGCGTCCTATCGGGTTTGGGGGACAGATACGCAGTATTTT. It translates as CSASYRVWGTDTQYF.